Listed below are T cell receptor beta chains from one sample, sequenced in a study of T cells in Graves' hyperthyroidism and ophthalmopathy. TCRdb re-derived calls from the multiplex PCR reads in MiXCR, one entry per CDR3 protein. The sample has over 300,000 distinct CDR3 sequences; about 15% are singletons. Sequencing was carried out using blood. These TCRs come from a woman aged 60 to 75 with Graves' hyperthyroidism. The CDR3 runs from the conserved cysteine through the conserved F or W. A D gene is named only where the DNA matches it firmly. Where a row states a size, it is once, few, many or the class of an expanded clone; other rows omit it.

TRBJ2-1 | TRBD2 | TRBV18 | few | TGTGCCAGCTCACCCACGGGAGGTAGCCACAATGAGCAGTCCTTC | CASSPTGGSHNEQSF
TRBJ1-2 | TRBD1 | TRBV30 | many | TGTGCCTGGAGTCCCGGGACAGCCTATGGCTACACCTTC | CAWSPGTAYGYTF
TRBJ2-3 | TRBD1 | TRBV5-1 | NA | TGCGCCAGCAGCTCTGGGCACAGGGGACAGGGGCCAGATACGCAGTATTTT | CASSSGHRGQGPDTQYF
TRBJ2-7 | NA | TRBV28 | many | TGTGCCAGCAGTCGGTCCCGGGGGTACGAGCAGTACTTC | CASSRSRGYEQYF
TRBJ2-7 | NA | TRBV30 | many | TGTGCCTGGAGTCATGGGACGGTGACCTACGAGCAGTACTTC | CAWSHGTVTYEQYF
TRBJ1-1 | NA | TRBV3-1 | many | TGTGCCAGCAGCCAAGCGGGTAGCCCTGAAGCTTTCTTT | CASSQAGSPEAFF
TRBJ2-5 | NA | TRBV7-2 | many | TGTGCCAGCAGCCCCAGCGTGGGGGTCGAGACCCAGTACTTC | CASSPSVGVETQYF
TRBJ2-7 | TRBD2 | TRBV30 | NA | TGTGCCTGGAGTATCGCGGGAGGGGCCCACGAGCAGTACTTC | CAWSIAGGAHEQYF
TRBJ1-1 | NA | TRBV12-3/TRBV12-4 | many | TGTGCCAGCAGTCGGGGGATCACTGAAGCTTTCTTT | CASSRGITEAFF
TRBJ2-1 | TRBD2 | TRBV3-1 | NA | TGTGCCAGCAGCCTAGGACTAGCGGCACCCTCCTACAATGAGCAGTTCTTC | CASSLGLAAPSYNEQFF
TRBJ2-7 | NA | TRBV11-2 | many | TGTGCCAGCAGCTTAGGGACGCCACAGCTATACGAGCAGTACTTC | CASSLGTPQLYEQYF
TRBJ1-3 | NA | TRBV10-3 | NA | TGTGCCACTATCTCTGGAAACACCATATATTTT | CATISGNTIYF
TRBJ2-7 | TRBD2 | TRBV28 | many | TGTGCCAGCACAAGCGGGAGCTACGAGCAGTACTTC | CASTSGSYEQYF
TRBJ1-1 | NA | TRBV5-1 | many | TGCGCCAGCAGCTTGCGGGACCCGAACACTGAAGCTTTCTTT | CASSLRDPNTEAFF
TRBJ2-5 | TRBD2 | TRBV11-3 | few | TGTGCCAGCACTAGCGGCTGGGGGGAGACCCAGTACTTC | CASTSGWGETQYF